This T cell receptor beta chain was captured in a study of blood T cell repertoires in COVID-19. Germline CDR1 SGHVS, CDR2 FQNEAQ. The V end lost 6 bases, the J end lost 5 bases, and 13 bases lay between the germline ends. The CDR3 contains 13 residues. Original analysis: Estimation of nucleated cell counts was performed using reference gene primer amplification. Profiled with immunoSEQ multiplex PCR; TCRdb holds only in-frame clones, not every one. V, J and clone size are those of that table, while D and trimming were read from the DNA. Among 390,000 or so clones listed, roughly 87% were seen once. A single count supports this clone.

Sequenced: PBMCs or T cells enriched from blood (not recorded which). The clonotype comes from a woman aged 45-59 years who had recovered from COVID-19. V is TRBV7-8 and J is TRBJ1-1; TRBD1 is a possible D gene (6 bases). The CDR3 is CASSPKGGTEAFF. As DNA, the CDR3 is TGTGCCAGCAGTCCAAAGGGGGGGACTGAAGCTTTCTTT.